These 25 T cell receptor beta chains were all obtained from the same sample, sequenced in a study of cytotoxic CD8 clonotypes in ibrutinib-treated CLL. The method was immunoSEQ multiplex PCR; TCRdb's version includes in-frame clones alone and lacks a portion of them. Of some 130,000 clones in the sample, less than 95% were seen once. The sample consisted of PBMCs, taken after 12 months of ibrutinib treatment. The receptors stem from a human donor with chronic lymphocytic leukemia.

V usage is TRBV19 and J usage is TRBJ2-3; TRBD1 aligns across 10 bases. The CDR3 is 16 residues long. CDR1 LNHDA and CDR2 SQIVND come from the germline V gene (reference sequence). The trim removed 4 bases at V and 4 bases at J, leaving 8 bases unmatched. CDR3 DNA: TGTGCCAGTAGTACCCGCCGCGGACAGGGGGCAGATACGCAGTATTTT. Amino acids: CASSTRRGQGADTQYF. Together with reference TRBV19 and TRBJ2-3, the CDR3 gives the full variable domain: DGGITQSPKYLFRKEGQNVTLSCEQNLNHDAMYWYRQDPGQGLRLIYYSQIVNDFQKGDIAEGYSVSREKKESFPLTVTSAQKNPTAFYLCASSTRRGQGADTQYFGPGTRLTVL.

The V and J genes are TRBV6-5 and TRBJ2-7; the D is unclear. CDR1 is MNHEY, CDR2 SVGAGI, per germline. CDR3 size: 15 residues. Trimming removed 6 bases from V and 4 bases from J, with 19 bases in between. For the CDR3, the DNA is TGTGCCAGCAGATTCTTGTCTTCCCCCAAATACGAGCAGTACTTC. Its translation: CASRFLSSPKYEQYF.

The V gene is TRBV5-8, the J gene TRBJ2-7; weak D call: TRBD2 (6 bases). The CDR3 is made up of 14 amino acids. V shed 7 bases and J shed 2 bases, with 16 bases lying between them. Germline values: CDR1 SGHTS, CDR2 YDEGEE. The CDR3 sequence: CASYLRGRTYEQYF. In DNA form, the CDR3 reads TGTGCCAGCTACCTGCGGGGCAGAACCTACGAGCAGTACTTC.

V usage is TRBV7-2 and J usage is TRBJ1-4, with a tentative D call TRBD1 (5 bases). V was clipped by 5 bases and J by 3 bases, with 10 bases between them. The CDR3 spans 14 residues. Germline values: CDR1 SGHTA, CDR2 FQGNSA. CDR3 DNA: TGTGCCAGCAGCCCCGGGGGGGCTAATGAAAAACTGTTTTTT. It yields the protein CASSPGGANEKLFF.

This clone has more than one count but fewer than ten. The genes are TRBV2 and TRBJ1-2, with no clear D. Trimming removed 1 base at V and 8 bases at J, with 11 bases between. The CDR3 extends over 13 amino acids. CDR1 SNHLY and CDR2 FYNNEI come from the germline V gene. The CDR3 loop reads CASSEGQAYGYTF. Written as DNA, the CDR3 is TGTGCCAGCAGTGAAGGGCAGGCTTACGGCTACACCTTC.

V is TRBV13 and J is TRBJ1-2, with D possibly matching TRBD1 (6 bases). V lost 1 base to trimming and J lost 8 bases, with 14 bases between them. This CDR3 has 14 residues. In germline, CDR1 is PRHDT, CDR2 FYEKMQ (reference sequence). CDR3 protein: CASSLEGGLGGYTF. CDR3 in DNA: TGTGCCAGCAGCTTAGAAGGGGGGCTAGGAGGCTACACCTTC.

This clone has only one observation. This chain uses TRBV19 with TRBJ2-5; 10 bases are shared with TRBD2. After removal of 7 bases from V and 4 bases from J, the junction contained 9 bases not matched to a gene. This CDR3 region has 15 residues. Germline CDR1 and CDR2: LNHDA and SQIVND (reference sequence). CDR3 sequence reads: CASKELGLATETQYF. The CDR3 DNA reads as TGTGCCAGTAAAGAACTGGGACTAGCGACAGAGACCCAGTACTTC.

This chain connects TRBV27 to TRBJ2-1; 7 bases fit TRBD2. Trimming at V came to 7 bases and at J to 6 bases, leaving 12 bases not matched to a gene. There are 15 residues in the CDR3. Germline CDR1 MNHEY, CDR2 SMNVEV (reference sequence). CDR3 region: CASTSLAVGGNEQFF. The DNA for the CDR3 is TGTGCCAGCACCTCGCTAGCGGTGGGGGGCAATGAGCAGTTCTTC.

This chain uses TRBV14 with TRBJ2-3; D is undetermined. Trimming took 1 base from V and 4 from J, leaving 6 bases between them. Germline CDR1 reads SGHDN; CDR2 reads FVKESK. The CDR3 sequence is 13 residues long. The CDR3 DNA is TGTGCCAGCAGCCAAGTAGGACCAGATACGCAGTATTTT. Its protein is CASSQVGPDTQYF.

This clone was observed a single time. The DNA of the CDR3 is TGCAGCGTTGATTTCCAACGAGCTAACTATGGCTACACCTTC. As protein: CSVDFQRANYGYTF. The chain combines TRBV29-1 with TRBJ1-2; D call uncertain. The CDR3 consists of 14 residues. V lost 3 bases to trimming and J lost 0 bases, with 11 bases between them. The germline V gene has CDR1 SQVTM and CDR2 ANQGSEA.

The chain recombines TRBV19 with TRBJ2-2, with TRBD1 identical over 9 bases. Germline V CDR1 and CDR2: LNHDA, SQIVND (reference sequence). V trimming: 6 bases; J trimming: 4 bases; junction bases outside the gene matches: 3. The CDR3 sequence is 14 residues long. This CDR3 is CASRGTGSTGELFF. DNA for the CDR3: TGTGCCAGTAGGGGGACAGGGAGCACCGGGGAGCTGTTTTTT.

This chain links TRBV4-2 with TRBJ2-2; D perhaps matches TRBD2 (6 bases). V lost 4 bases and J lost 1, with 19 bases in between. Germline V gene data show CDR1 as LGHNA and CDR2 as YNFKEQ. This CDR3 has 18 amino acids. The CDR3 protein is CASSRTDGGIKNTGELFF. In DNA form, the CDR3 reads TGTGCCAGCAGCCGCACTGATGGCGGGATTAAGAACACCGGGGAGCTGTTTTTT.

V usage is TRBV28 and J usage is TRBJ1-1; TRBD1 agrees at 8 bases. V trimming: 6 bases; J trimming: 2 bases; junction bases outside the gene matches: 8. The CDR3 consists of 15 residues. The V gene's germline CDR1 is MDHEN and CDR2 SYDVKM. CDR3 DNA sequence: TGTGCCAGCAGATTGGACAGGGCTGGCAACACTGAAGCTTTCTTT. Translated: CASRLDRAGNTEAFF.

Here the CDR3 DNA reads TGTGCCAGCAGCTTGGTCGCGAGCGACGAGCAGTACTTC. This sequence encodes CASSLVASDEQYF. This chain links TRBV7-9 with TRBJ2-7; D remains ambiguous. Trimming removed 3 bases from V and 5 bases from J, with 11 bases in between. Germline V lookup: CDR1 SEHNR, CDR2 FQNEAQ (reference sequence). The CDR3 is made up of 13 amino acids.

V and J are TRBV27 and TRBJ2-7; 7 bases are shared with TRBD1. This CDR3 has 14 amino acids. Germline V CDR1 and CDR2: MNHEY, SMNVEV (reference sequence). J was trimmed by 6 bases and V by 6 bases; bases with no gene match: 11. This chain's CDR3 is CASSSGQTLSEQYF. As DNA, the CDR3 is TGTGCCAGCAGCTCGGGACAGACCCTCTCCGAGCAGTACTTC.

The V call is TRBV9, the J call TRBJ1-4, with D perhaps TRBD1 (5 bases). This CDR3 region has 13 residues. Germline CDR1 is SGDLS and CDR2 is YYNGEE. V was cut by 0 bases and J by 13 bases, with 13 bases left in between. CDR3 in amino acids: CASSVGLDNRLFF. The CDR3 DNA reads TGTGCCAGCAGCGTAGGTTTGGACAATCGACTGTTTTTT.

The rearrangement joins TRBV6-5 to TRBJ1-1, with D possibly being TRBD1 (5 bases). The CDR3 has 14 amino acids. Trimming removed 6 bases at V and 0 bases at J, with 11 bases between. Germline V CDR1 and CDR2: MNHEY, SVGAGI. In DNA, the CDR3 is TGTGCCAGCAGCAGGGAGCGGATGAACACTGAAGCTTTCTTT. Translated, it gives CASSRERMNTEAFF.

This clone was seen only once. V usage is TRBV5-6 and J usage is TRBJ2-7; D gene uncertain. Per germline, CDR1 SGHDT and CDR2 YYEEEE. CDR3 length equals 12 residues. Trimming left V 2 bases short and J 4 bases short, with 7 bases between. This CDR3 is CASSLARYEQYF. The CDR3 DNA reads TGTGCCAGCAGCTTAGCCAGGTACGAGCAGTACTTC.

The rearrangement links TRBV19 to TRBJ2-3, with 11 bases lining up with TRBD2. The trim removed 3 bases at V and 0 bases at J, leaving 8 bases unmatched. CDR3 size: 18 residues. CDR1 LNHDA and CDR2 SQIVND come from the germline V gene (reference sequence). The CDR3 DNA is TGTGCCAGTAGTATGAGAGGGACTAGCGGATCTAGCACAGATACGCAGTATTTT. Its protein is CASSMRGTSGSSTDTQYF.

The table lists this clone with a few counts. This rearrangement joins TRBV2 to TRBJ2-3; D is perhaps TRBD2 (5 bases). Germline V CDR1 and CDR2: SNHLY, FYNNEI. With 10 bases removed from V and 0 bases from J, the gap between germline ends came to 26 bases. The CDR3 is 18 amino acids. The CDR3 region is CATLPLAGLSNSTDTQYF. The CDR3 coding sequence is TGTGCCACCCTTCCGCTGGCGGGCCTGAGTAATAGCACAGATACGCAGTATTTT.

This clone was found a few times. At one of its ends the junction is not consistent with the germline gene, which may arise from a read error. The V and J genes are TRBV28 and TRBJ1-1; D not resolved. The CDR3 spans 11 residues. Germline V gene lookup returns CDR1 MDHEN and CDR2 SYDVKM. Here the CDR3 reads CASSFHTEAFF. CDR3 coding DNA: TGTGCCAGCAGCTTCCACACCGAAGCTTTCTTT.

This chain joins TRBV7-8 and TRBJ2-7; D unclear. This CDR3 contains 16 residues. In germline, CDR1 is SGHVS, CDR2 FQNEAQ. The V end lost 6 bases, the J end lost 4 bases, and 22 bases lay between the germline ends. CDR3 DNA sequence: TGTGCCAGCAGTTCTGACCGTAGGACGGAGCAATACGAGCAGTACTTC. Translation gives CASSSDRRTEQYEQYF.

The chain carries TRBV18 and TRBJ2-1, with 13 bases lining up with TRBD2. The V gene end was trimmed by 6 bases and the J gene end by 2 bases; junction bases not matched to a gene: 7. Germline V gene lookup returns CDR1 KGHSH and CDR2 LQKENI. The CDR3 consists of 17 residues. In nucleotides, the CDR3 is TGTGCCAGCTCCCCCGGGACTAGCGGGGAAACCTACAATGAGCAGTTCTTC. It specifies CASSPGTSGETYNEQFF.

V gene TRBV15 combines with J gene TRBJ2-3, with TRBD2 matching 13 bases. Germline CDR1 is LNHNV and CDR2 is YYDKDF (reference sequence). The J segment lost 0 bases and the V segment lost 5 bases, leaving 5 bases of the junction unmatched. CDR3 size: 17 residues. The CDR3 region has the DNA TGTGCCACCAGCGGACGGACTAGCGGGAGTAGCACAGATACGCAGTATTTT. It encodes CATSGRTSGSSTDTQYF.

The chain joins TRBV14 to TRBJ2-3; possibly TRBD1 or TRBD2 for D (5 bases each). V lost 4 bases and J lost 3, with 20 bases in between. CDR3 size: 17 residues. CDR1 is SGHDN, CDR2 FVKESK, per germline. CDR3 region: CASSPLILLRGTDTQYF. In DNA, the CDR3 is TGTGCCAGCAGCCCCCTTATATTATTGAGGGGTACAGATACGCAGTATTTT.